This T cell receptor (beta chain) was identified during a study of CD8 T cells in ankylosing spondylitis (dated by TCRdb to 2016 to 2017). Describing the broader study: To find TCR variants linked to disease, the study profiled T cell receptor beta repertoires in ankylosing spondylitis patients and healthy donors. Peripheral blood was sampled, and synovial fluid was additionally collected from ankylosing spondylitis patients. The full study cohort was made up of approximately 27 ankylosing spondylitis patients and 95 to 130 healthy donors.

Summary of the overall study and its limitations: The disease-linked clones were reported to be significantly enriched in matched synovial fluid samples from ankylosing spondylitis patients. Blood from ankylosing spondylitis patients appeared to be characterized by a TCR beta motif made up of several highly homologous amino acid variants. Some motif variants were previously reported in synovial fluid and blood of reactive arthritis patients, suggesting common disease-initiation mechanisms. The disease-linked clones showed a CD8+ phenotype and occurred at relatively low frequencies in peripheral blood.

The run used an Illumina HiSeq 2500. Quantitative 5'-RACE with molecular barcodes was used to prepare TCR beta libraries. The published analysis was carried out like this. A new computational method based on a probabilistic model of VDJ rearrangement was used to identify disease-linked TCR variants. In-frame beta chains were kept once TCRdb had trimmed the public reads at Q25 with fastp and called clones with MiXCR. Every CDR3 protein is listed once, alongside the most common genes and DNA of its rows. In this record, the V and J calls reflect TCRdb's handling and not the investigators' own analysis. Here the sample has over 150,000 distinct CDR3 sequences; 15% to 20% occur a single time. The ten largest clonotypes hold about 4.3% of the sample. This clonotype was detected many times. Its specific antigen is unknown. No quality values exist for individual bases; no much larger clone is one base distant.

Its CDR3 holds 12 amino acids, cysteine through phenylalanine. Only the CDR3 region is kept as DNA, spanning 36 bases read in frame from base 1. Taken from the germline V gene (reference sequence), the CDR1 and CDR2 loops are MNHEY and SMNVEV. Cut back by 11 bases and 2 bases, the V and J ends lie 12 bases apart. The sequence came from a male donor aged 10-35 years with ankylosing spondylitis or in good health (not recorded which). Donor details come from another sample of the same person, matched by shared clones. Sequenced: blood, either unsorted or a sorted T cell fraction (not recorded which). This chain joins TRBV27 to TRBJ1-1; a tentative D call is TRBD1 (5 bases match). For the CDR3, the sequence is CASRGYNTEAFF. The DNA sequence is given as TGTGCCTCCCGGGGGTACAACACTGAAGCTTTCTTT.